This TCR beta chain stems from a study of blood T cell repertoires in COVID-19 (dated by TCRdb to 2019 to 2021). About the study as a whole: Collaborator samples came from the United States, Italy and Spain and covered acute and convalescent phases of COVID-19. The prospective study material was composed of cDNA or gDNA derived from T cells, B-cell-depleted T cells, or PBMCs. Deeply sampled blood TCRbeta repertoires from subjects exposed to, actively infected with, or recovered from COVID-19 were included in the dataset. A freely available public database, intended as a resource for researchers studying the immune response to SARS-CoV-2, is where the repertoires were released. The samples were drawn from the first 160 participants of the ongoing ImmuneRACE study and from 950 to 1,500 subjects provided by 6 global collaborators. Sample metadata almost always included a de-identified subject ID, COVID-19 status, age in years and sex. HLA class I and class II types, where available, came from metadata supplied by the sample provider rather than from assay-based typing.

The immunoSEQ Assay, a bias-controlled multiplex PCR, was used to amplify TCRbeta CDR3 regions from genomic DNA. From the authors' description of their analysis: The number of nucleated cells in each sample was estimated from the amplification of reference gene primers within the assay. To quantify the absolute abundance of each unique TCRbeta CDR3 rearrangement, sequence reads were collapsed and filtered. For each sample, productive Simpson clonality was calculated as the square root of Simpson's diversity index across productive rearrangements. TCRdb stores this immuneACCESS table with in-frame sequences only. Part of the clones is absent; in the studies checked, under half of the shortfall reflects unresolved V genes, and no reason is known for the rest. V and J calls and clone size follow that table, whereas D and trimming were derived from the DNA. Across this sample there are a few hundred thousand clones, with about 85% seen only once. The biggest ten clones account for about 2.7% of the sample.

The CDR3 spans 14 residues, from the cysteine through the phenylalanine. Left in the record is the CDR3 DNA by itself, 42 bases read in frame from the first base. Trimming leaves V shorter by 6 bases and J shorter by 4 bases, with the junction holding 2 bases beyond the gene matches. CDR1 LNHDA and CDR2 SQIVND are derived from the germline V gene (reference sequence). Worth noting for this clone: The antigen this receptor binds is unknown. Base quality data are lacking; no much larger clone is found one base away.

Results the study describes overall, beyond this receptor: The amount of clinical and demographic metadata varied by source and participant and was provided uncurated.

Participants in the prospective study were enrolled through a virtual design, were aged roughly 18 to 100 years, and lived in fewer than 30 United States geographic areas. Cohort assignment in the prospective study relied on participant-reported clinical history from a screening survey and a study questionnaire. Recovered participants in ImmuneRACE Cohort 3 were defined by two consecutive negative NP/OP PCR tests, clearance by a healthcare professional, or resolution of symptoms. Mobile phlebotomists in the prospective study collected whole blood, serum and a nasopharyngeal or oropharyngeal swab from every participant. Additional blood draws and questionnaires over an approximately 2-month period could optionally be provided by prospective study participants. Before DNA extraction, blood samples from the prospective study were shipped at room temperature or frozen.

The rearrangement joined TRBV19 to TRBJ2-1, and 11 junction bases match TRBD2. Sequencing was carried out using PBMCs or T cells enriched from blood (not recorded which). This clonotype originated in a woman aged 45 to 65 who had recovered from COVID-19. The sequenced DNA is TGTGCCAGTAGCCGACTAGCGGGGTACAATGAGCAGTTCTTC. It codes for CASSRLAGYNEQFF. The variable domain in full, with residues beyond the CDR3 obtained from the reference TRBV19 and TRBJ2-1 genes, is DGGITQSPKYLFRKEGQNVTLSCEQNLNHDAMYWYRQDPGQGLRLIYYSQIVNDFQKGDIAEGYSVSREKKESFPLTVTSAQKNPTAFYLCASSRLAGYNEQFFGPGTRLTVL.